These 25 T cell receptor beta chains share one sample of origin, sequenced in a study of blood T cells in healthy people across ages. A second PCR, run for roughly 7 to 11 cycles, used a sample-barcoded 5' primer plus a J-beta primer mix. Using its own MiXCR run on the 5' RACE reads, TCRdb lists one record per CDR3 protein. Of more than 600,000 distinct CDR3 sequences listed, more than 20% were seen once; the top ten hold 9.4%. These data were also reused for a study on T cells of mothers and their children.

What was sequenced was blood. These receptors came from a boy aged 5-17 years in good health.

J is TRBJ2-1 and V is TRBV4-1; D might be TRBD1 (6 bases). This CDR3 comprises 16 residues. Trimming took 5 bases from V and 1 from J, leaving 15 bases between them. The germline V gene has CDR1 MGHRA and CDR2 YSYEKL. CDR3 in amino acids: CASSYPLDRSYNEQFF. In nucleotides, the CDR3 is TGCGCCAGCAGCTATCCCCTTGACAGGTCCTACAATGAGCAGTTCTTC.

The genes are TRBV5-1 and TRBJ2-7, with 9 bases that match TRBD2. The J call may be mistaken, given a closer DNA end match to TRBJ2-1. CDR3 length: 14 amino acids. Germline-derived CDR1 and CDR2 are SGHRS and YFSETQ. CDR3 protein: CASSSATSGGEQFF. The CDR3 nucleotides are TGCGCCAGCAGCTCAGCGACTAGCGGAGGTGAGCAGTTCTTC.

Only a few counts were recorded for this clonotype. The chain combines TRBV24-1 with TRBJ1-1; TRBD1 is a possible D gene (6 bases). V lost 10 bases and J 2 bases, leaving 13 bases between the germline ends. The V gene's germline CDR1 is KGHDR and CDR2 SFDVKD. The CDR3 is 13 amino acids. In DNA form, the CDR3 reads TGTGCCACAAATGGAGGGGGAAACACTGAAGCTTTCTTT. Residues: CATNGGGNTEAFF.

J is TRBJ2-1 and V is TRBV20-1; 9 nucleotides line up with TRBD2. Unmatched junction bases numbered 11, after V lost 5 bases and J lost 6 bases. Germline assignment: CDR1 DFQATT and CDR2 SNEGSKA (reference sequence). This CDR3 has 15 residues. The CDR3 sequence is CSAPYRREGPNEQFF. In DNA, the CDR3 is TGCAGTGCTCCCTATAGGCGGGAGGGCCCCAATGAGCAGTTCTTC.

This clonotype was seen only a few times. V gene TRBV25-1 combines with J gene TRBJ2-5; D gene unclear. The length of the CDR3 is 13 residues. V shed 6 bases and J shed 5 bases, with 13 bases lying between them. Per germline, CDR1 MGHDK and CDR2 SYGVNS. The CDR3 loop is CASSPPAAETQYF. CDR3 sequence (DNA): TGTGCCAGCAGCCCGCCGGCCGCGGAGACCCAGTACTTC.

This rearrangement joins TRBV4-3 to TRBJ2-5; D is unresolved. The DNA end is more similar to TRBJ2-1, so the J call may be wrong. This CDR3 has 13 amino acids. The germline gives CDR1 LGHNA, CDR2 YSLEER. For the CDR3, the DNA is TGCGCCAGCAGCCAAGTCTGGAGAAATGAGCAGTTCTTC. This translates into CASSQVWRNEQFF.

V gene TRBV3-1 combines with J gene TRBJ1-2; tentatively, D is TRBD1 (5 bases). Germline V lookup: CDR1 LGHDT, CDR2 YNNKEL (reference sequence). The CDR3 is 14 amino acids. Between the trimmed V and J ends, which lost 5 bases and 6 bases, there was a span of 16 bases. As DNA, the CDR3 is TGTGCCAGCAGCTATCAGACACCGGGGGATGGCTACACCTTC. Translating it yields CASSYQTPGDGYTF.

This clonotype has more than one count but fewer than ten. The chain links TRBV6-4 to TRBJ2-3; 12 nucleotides agree with TRBD2. The CDR3 runs 19 residues. Trimming cost V 1 base and J 0 bases; bases outside gene matches: 8. Germline V gene sequence: CDR1 MRHNA, CDR2 SNTAGT. The CDR3 sequence: CASSDLTSGGGSSTDTQYF. In DNA form, the CDR3 reads TGTGCCAGCAGTGACTTGACTAGCGGGGGAGGAAGTAGCACAGATACGCAGTATTTT.

This clonotype showed up just a few times. The CDR3 protein is CASSQGDFLGHGYTF. The CDR3 nucleotides read TGCGCCAGCAGCCAAGGGGACTTCCTAGGGCATGGCTACACCTTC. The genes are TRBV4-3 and TRBJ1-2, with D possibly being TRBD1 (5 bases). V was cut by 1 base and J by 6 bases, with 15 bases left in between. CDR1 is LGHNA, CDR2 YSLEER, per germline. The CDR3 extends over 15 amino acids.

This clonotype was seen a few times. The chain joins TRBV7-9 to TRBJ2-2; 9 bases agree with TRBD1. Per the germline V gene, CDR1 is SEHNR and CDR2 is FQNEAQ (reference sequence). There are 16 residues in the CDR3. V lost 4 bases to trimming and J lost 6 bases; unmatched junction nucleotides: 9. This CDR3 reads CASSSGTGSHSGELFF. In DNA form, the CDR3 reads TGTGCCAGCAGCTCGGGGACAGGGTCGCACTCCGGGGAGCTGTTTTTT.

This chain links TRBV12-5 with TRBJ2-7, with TRBD2 matching over 11 bases. V gave up 3 bases and J gave up 6 bases; unmatched junction bases: 7. The germline CDR1 and CDR2 sequences are LGHNT and FRNRAP. The CDR3 is 15 residues long. This chain's CDR3 is CASGFASGRNIEQYF. The CDR3 DNA reads as TGTGCTAGTGGTTTCGCTAGCGGGAGGAACATCGAGCAGTACTTC.

This clonotype was seen a few times. The gene calls are TRBV4-1 and TRBJ2-5; weak D call: TRBD2 (5 bases). The J call may be faulty, since TRBJ2-1 better matches the DNA end. The germline V gene encodes CDR1 MGHRA and CDR2 YSYEKL. The CDR3 is 12 amino acids. The CDR3 DNA is TGCGCCAGCAGCGAACTAGAAAATGAGCAGTTCTTC. Its protein product is CASSELENEQFF.

Only a few counts were recorded for this clonotype. V and J are TRBV29-1 and TRBJ2-5; possible D gene TRBD2, 6 bases. CDR3 length: 13 residues. CDR1 is SQVTM, CDR2 ANQGSEA, per germline. V dropped 6 bases and J dropped 5 bases, with 16 bases sitting between them. The CDR3 nucleotides are TGCAGCGTCCCGACACAACGGGGGGAGACCCAGTACTTC. Translation: CSVPTQRGETQYF.

This clonotype was seen a handful of times. The chain recombines TRBV20-1 with TRBJ2-5; no definite D call. The J call may be faulty, since TRBJ2-7 better matches the DNA end. Germline CDR1 reads DFQATT; CDR2 reads SNEGSKA (reference sequence). The CDR3 spans 11 residues. The CDR3 loop reads CSARNSYEQYF. The CDR3 nucleotides read TGCAGTGCCAGAAATTCCTACGAGCAGTACTTC.

The CDR3 protein is CASSADFGRGRSLNSPLHF. The CDR3 DNA reads TGTGCCAGCTCCGCCGACTTTGGCAGGGGGCGCTCCCTAAATTCACCCCTCCACTTT. The genes are TRBV28 and TRBJ1-6; 8 nucleotides match TRBD1. The V gene end was trimmed by 8 bases and the J gene end by 7 bases; junction bases not matched to a gene: 22. The CDR3 totals 19 residues. The germline V gene encodes CDR1 MDHEN and CDR2 SYDVKM.

As for this clonotype: One junction end disagrees with the germline gene, perhaps due to a read error. The V call is TRBV12-3 or TRBV12-4, the J call TRBJ2-1, with D possibly matching TRBD2 (6 bases). The CDR3 has 14 residues. In DNA, the CDR3 is TGTGCCAGCAGTTTTAGCGGTCTCTACAGTGAGCAGTTCTTC. Translated, it gives CASSFSGLYSEQFF.

The chain links TRBV5-1 to TRBJ2-7; perhaps TRBD1 as D (6 bases). Germline CDR1 SGHRS, CDR2 YFSETQ. V shed 4 bases and J shed 0 bases, with 11 bases lying between them. The CDR3 is 14 amino acids. The CDR3 loop reads CASSTWDNSYEQYF. DNA of the CDR3: TGCGCCAGCAGCACATGGGACAACTCCTACGAGCAGTACTTC.

The chain has TRBV7-8 and TRBJ1-1; D is undetermined. CDR1 is SGHVS and CDR2 is FQNEAQ in the germline V gene. With 2 bases removed from V and 4 bases from J, the gap between germline ends came to 11 bases. The length of the CDR3 is 14 residues. The CDR3: CASSLSQAATEAFF. In DNA, the CDR3 is TGTGCCAGCAGCTTATCGCAGGCGGCCACTGAAGCTTTCTTT.

This clonotype was picked up a small number of times. Relative to the germline gene, one junction end is altered; a read error may explain this. The chain employs TRBV7-2 and TRBJ1-4, with TRBD1 matching 9 bases. This CDR3 spans 16 amino acids. Germline-derived CDR1 and CDR2 are SGHTA and FQGNSA. The CDR3 DNA reads TGTGCCAGCAGCCCTTGGAGGGGACAGGGTGGTGAAAAACCGTTTTTT. This gives the protein CASSPWRGQGGEKPFF.

Only a few counts were recorded for this clonotype. The gene calls are TRBV18 and TRBJ2-7, with 10 bases identical to TRBD1. The CDR3 is 14 amino acids. Germline V CDR1 and CDR2: KGHSH, LQKENI. V was pared by 3 bases and J by 6 bases, with 5 bases of the junction left unmatched. CDR3 DNA: TGTGCCAGCTCACCCGGGACAGGGGAGAGCGAGCAGTACTTC. As protein: CASSPGTGESEQYF.

The V gene is TRBV28, the J gene TRBJ2-7, with D possibly called TRBD1 or TRBD2 (6 bases each). CDR1 MDHEN and CDR2 SYDVKM come from the germline V gene. The CDR3 consists of 16 residues. With 6 bases removed from V and 3 bases from J, the gap between germline ends came to 21 bases. The CDR3 region is CASRGGRMTSYYEQYF. In DNA, the CDR3 is TGTGCCAGCAGAGGGGGGAGGATGACTAGTTACTACGAGCAGTACTTC.

The V and J genes are TRBV20-1 and TRBJ2-1; no reliable D call. Trimming removed 4 bases from V and 7 bases from J, with 5 bases in between. Germline CDR1 and CDR2: DFQATT and SNEGSKA (reference sequence). The CDR3 consists of 10 residues. CDR3: CSAKGNEQFF. As DNA, the CDR3 is TGCAGTGCTAAGGGTAATGAGCAGTTCTTC.

Turning to this clonotype: A much larger clone lies a single base off, so this may be a read error. This chain connects TRBV5-5 to TRBJ2-7, with TRBD1 matching over 8 bases. With V trimmed by 4 bases and J by 3 bases, 3 bases remained unmatched. This CDR3 has 13 amino acids. Germline CDR1 is SGHKS and CDR2 is YYEKEE (reference sequence). CDR3 sequence (DNA): TGTGCCAGCAGCCGGACAGGGTACTACGAGCAGTACTTC. It encodes CASSRTGYYEQYF.

The chain has TRBV7-8 and TRBJ2-5; D is tentatively TRBD1 or TRBD2 (5 bases each). The J call is doubtful: the DNA matches TRBJ2-1 better. The CDR3 covers 14 residues. Germline values: CDR1 SGHVS, CDR2 FQNEAQ. Written as DNA, the CDR3 is TGTGCCAGCAGCTTACATCCCGGGACGCAGGAGCAGTTCTTC. Its translation: CASSLHPGTQEQFF.

This clonotype has more than one count but fewer than ten. V and J are TRBV9 and TRBJ2-4; D possibly matches TRBD1 or TRBD2 (6 bases each). The CDR3 length is 16 residues. Trimming left V 4 bases short and J 0 bases short, with 14 bases between. Germline assignment: CDR1 SGDLS and CDR2 YYNGEE. The CDR3 DNA reads TGTGCCAGCAGCCCCTCGGGGGCAGTAGCCAAAAACATTCAGTACTTC. Translated, it gives CASSPSGAVAKNIQYF. The whole variable domain, filled in from reference TRBV9 and TRBJ2-4, reads DSGVTQTPKHLITATGQRVTLRCSPRSGDLSVYWYQQSLDQGLQFLIQYYNGEERAKGNILERFSAQQFPDLHSELNLSSLELGDSALYFCASSPSGAVAKNIQYFGAGTRLSVL.